This T cell receptor (beta chain) was captured by sequencing in a study of cytomegalovirus exposure and HLA in healthy donors. In the PCR, 60 Vbeta and 13 Jbeta primers were used. This table comes from immunoSEQ multiplex PCR, and its TCRdb copy is limited to in-frame clones, with some not included. Of more than 90,000 clones listed, around 77% are singletons. The CDR3 totals 15 residues. The V gene's germline CDR1 is MNHNY and CDR2 SVGAGI (reference sequence). V lost 4 bases and J lost 3, with 16 bases in between. The study's findings and limits: At a 0.05 false discovery rate, a later analysis found about 17,000 TCR beta sequences to be associated with HLA alleles. Across donors, sequencing depth was assumed by presence/absence analyses to be roughly uniform.

Points on this clone: What it recognizes is unknown.

The rearrangement uses TRBV6-6 and TRBJ2-7, with D perhaps TRBD2 (6 bases). This receptor was taken from a female donor in good health and CMV-seronegative. The sample consisted of PBMCs. This chain's CDR3 is CASSSARGGDYEQYF. The CDR3, as DNA: TGTGCCAGCAGTTCGGCCCGCGGAGGGGACTACGAGCAGTACTTC.